The 20 T cell receptor beta chains below were found in one sample sequenced in a study of cytomegalovirus exposure and HLA in healthy donors. PCR primers comprised 60 Vbeta and 13 Jbeta primers. The method was immunoSEQ multiplex PCR; TCRdb's version includes in-frame clones alone and lacks a portion of them. The data show roughly 290,000 clones, 80% seen once. The sequenced material came from PBMCs. The receptors were sampled from a girl aged 2 to 10 in good health and CMV-seronegative.

V usage is TRBV5-4 and J usage is TRBJ1-2; 7 bases fit TRBD1. Trimming at V came to 1 base and at J to 4 bases, leaving 19 bases not matched to a gene. Germline lookup yields CDR1 SGHNT and CDR2 YYREEE (reference sequence). This CDR3 region has 19 residues. The DNA for the CDR3 is TGTGCCAGCAGCTTGTCCCGTCCCGTGACAGGGCTTCTTCCCTATGGCTACACCTTC. Amino acid sequence: CASSLSRPVTGLLPYGYTF.

The chain employs TRBV4-1 and TRBJ1-2; D gene unclear. The germline V gene has CDR1 MGHRA and CDR2 YSYEKL. V was clipped by 0 bases and J by 3 bases, with 11 bases between them. CDR3 length: 15 residues. This CDR3 reads CASSQDRDRDYGYTF. CDR3 nucleotides: TGCGCCAGCAGCCAAGATCGAGACCGGGACTATGGCTACACCTTC.

The chain is built from TRBV27 and TRBJ1-5; 9 bases agree with TRBD1. J was trimmed by 5 bases and V by 5 bases; bases with no gene match: 10. Germline V lookup: CDR1 MNHEY, CDR2 SMNVEV (reference sequence). This CDR3 has 16 residues. CDR3 sequence: CASSPWTGVGDQPQHF. The DNA for the CDR3 is TGTGCCAGCAGTCCATGGACAGGGGTGGGGGATCAGCCCCAGCATTTT.

This clone turned up a few times. The CDR3 reads CASSLVPQPTGDEQFF. In DNA, the CDR3 is TGTGCCAGCAGCTTAGTCCCCCAGCCCACCGGGGATGAGCAGTTCTTC. The rearrangement joins TRBV7-2 to TRBJ2-1; weak D call: TRBD2 (5 bases). This CDR3 region has 16 residues. The germline V gene encodes CDR1 SGHTA and CDR2 FQGNSA. V was cut by 1 base and J by 8 bases, with 18 bases left in between.

The chain has TRBV28 and TRBJ1-2; 8 nucleotides match TRBD1. The CDR3 is made up of 17 amino acids. CDR1 is MDHEN and CDR2 is SYDVKM in the germline V gene. V trimming: 2 bases; J trimming: 5 bases; junction bases outside the gene matches: 13. CDR3 region: CASSLSVVAGGVYGYTF. DNA of the CDR3: TGTGCCAGCAGTTTAAGTGTGGTGGCAGGGGGCGTTTATGGCTACACCTTC.

The genes are TRBV18 and TRBJ1-3; D might be TRBD1 (5 bases). The length of the CDR3 is 16 residues. In germline, CDR1 is KGHSH, CDR2 LQKENI. Trimming removed 3 bases from V and 1 base from J, with 13 bases in between. This CDR3 reads CASSPPGTESGNTIYF. The CDR3 coding sequence is TGTGCCAGCTCACCCCCCGGGACTGAATCTGGAAACACCATATATTTT. Filled out from reference TRBV18 and TRBJ1-3, the complete variable domain reads NAGVMQNPRHLVRRRGQEARLRCSPMKGHSHVYWYRQLPEEGLKFMVYLQKENIIDESGMPKERFSAEFPKEGPSILRIQQVVRGDSAAYFCASSPPGTESGNTIYFGEGSWLTVV.

This clone was counted once. The rearrangement uses TRBV4-1 and TRBJ2-7, with 13 bases lining up with TRBD2. There are 17 residues in the CDR3. Germline CDR1 and CDR2: MGHRA and YSYEKL. Trimming removed 4 bases from V and 1 base from J; junction bases left unmatched: 7. Here the CDR3 reads CASSPAWTSGGSYEQYF. CDR3 sequence (DNA): TGCGCCAGCAGCCCCGCTTGGACTAGCGGGGGATCCTACGAGCAGTACTTC.

The V call is TRBV6-1, the J call TRBJ2-7, with TRBD1 matching 12 bases. V lost 6 bases, J lost 3 bases, and 3 bases stayed unmatched. Germline-derived CDR1 and CDR2 are MNHNS and SASEGT. CDR3 length: 14 residues. In DNA form, the CDR3 reads TGTGCCAGCAGGAGGGACAGGGGGCTCTACGAGCAGTACTTC. This encodes CASRRDRGLYEQYF.

CDR3 residues: CAWSSRTGWEKLFF. The CDR3, as DNA: TGTGCCTGGAGTTCCAGGACAGGGTGGGAAAAACTGTTTTTT. The chain uses TRBV30 and TRBJ1-4; 8 nucleotides line up with TRBD1. CDR1 and CDR2 (germline): GTSNPN, SVGIG (reference sequence). The ends lost 2 bases at V and 8 bases at J; junction bases unmatched: 7. This CDR3 contains 14 residues.

The rearrangement joins TRBV10-2 to TRBJ2-5; D is perhaps TRBD2 (6 bases). Germline assignment: CDR1 WSHSY and CDR2 SAAADI. This CDR3 comprises 15 residues. V lost 6 bases, J lost 5 bases, and 19 bases lay in between. The DNA for the CDR3 is TGCGCCAGCAGCGCGGGACCTTCGGTTGGGGAGACCCAGTACTTC. Encoded protein: CASSAGPSVGETQYF.

Turning to this clone: The junction shows a germline mismatch at one end, possibly a read error. The chain combines TRBV7-9 with TRBJ1-4, with 9 nucleotides matching TRBD1. The CDR3 is 17 amino acids. Looked up from germline, CDR1 is SEHNR and CDR2 is FQNEAQ (reference sequence). In DNA, the CDR3 is TGTTCCAGCAGCGTCGGGACAGGGTGGGAGTGGAGTGAAAAACTGTTTTTT. Translation gives CSSSVGTGWEWSEKLFF. Complete variable domain (other parts from reference TRBV7-9 and TRBJ1-4): DTGVSQNPRHKITKRGQNVTFRCDPISEHNRLYWYRQTLGQGPEFLTYFQNEAQLEKSRLLSDRFSAERPKGSFSTLEIQRTEQGDSAMYLCSSSVGTGWEWSEKLFFGSGTQLSVL.

The chain combines TRBV5-8 with TRBJ2-1; no definite D call. CDR3 length equals 18 residues. CDR1 is SGHTS and CDR2 is YDEGEE in the germline V gene. V gave up 3 bases and J gave up 7 bases, with 26 bases separating them. The CDR3 sequence: CASSSPSASASRSNEQFF. CDR3 nucleotides: TGTGCCAGCAGCTCCCCCAGCGCCAGCGCCTCCCGGTCGAATGAGCAGTTCTTC. The full variable domain, its missing parts supplied by reference TRBV5-8 and TRBJ2-1, is EAGVTQSPTHLIKTRGQQATLRCSPISGHTSVYWYQQALGLGLQFLLWYDEGEERNRGNFPPRFSGRQFPNYSSELNVNALELEDSALYLCASSSPSASASRSNEQFFGPGTRLTVL.

This clone was recorded only once. The chain carries TRBV7-9 and TRBJ2-7; D may be TRBD2 (6 bases). Germline CDR1 and CDR2: SEHNR and FQNEAQ (reference sequence). This CDR3 comprises 13 residues. V lost 6 bases and J 10 bases, leaving 19 bases between the germline ends. CDR3 DNA: TGTGCCAGCAGTCCAGCCGGGAGACTCCCACAGTACTTC. Translated, it gives CASSPAGRLPQYF.

This clone has a single count. The V and J genes are TRBV5-1 and TRBJ1-6, with 8 nucleotides matching TRBD1. Germline CDR1 SGHRS, CDR2 YFSETQ. CDR3 length: 19 residues. V lost 5 bases and J lost 0; bases outside the gene matches: 13. The CDR3 region is CASSPTGGHLSSYNSPLHF. The CDR3 DNA reads as TGCGCCAGCAGTCCCACAGGGGGACACCTGAGCTCCTATAATTCACCCCTCCACTTT.

The chain is built from TRBV25-1 and TRBJ1-4; D uncertain. V was clipped by 3 bases and J by 8 bases, with 19 bases between them. Per the germline V gene, CDR1 is MGHDK and CDR2 is SYGVNS. The CDR3 runs 16 residues. This CDR3 is CASSDQLADLREKLFF. The CDR3 region has the DNA TGTGCCAGCAGTGACCAGTTAGCCGACTTAAGGGAAAAACTGTTTTTT.

The chain links TRBV20-1 to TRBJ1-4; D is unresolved. With 5 bases removed from V and 7 bases from J, the gap between germline ends came to 8 bases. The CDR3 totals 11 residues. Per germline, CDR1 DFQATT and CDR2 SNEGSKA (reference sequence). CDR3 sequence (DNA): TGCAGTGCTCCTAGGAGTGAAAAACTGTTTTTT. Amino acid sequence: CSAPRSEKLFF.

J is TRBJ1-2 and V is TRBV27, with 7 bases lining up with TRBD1. Germline V CDR1 and CDR2: MNHEY, SMNVEV (reference sequence). After removal of 3 bases from V and 6 bases from J, the junction contained 13 bases not matched to a gene. CDR3 length equals 16 residues. The CDR3 region has the DNA TGTGCCAGCAGTTTCCTACCGGGGACAGCAGCGAATGGCTACACCTTC. Translating gives CASSFLPGTAANGYTF.

The rearrangement uses TRBV6-1 and TRBJ2-5; 7 nucleotides agree with TRBD2. CDR3 length: 13 amino acids. The germline V gene has CDR1 MNHNS and CDR2 SASEGT. The J segment lost 5 bases and the V segment lost 2 bases, leaving 2 bases of the junction unmatched. The CDR3 DNA is TGTGCCAGCAGTGAACAGGGAGGGGAGACCCAGTACTTC. This gives the protein CASSEQGGETQYF.

This clone was seen a single time. V usage is TRBV5-1 and J usage is TRBJ2-2, with D hard to call. The V gene's germline CDR1 is SGHRS and CDR2 YFSETQ. The CDR3 has 12 amino acids. V was clipped by 1 base and J by 6 bases, with 4 bases between them. CDR3 loop: CASSLLSGELFF. Written as DNA, the CDR3 is TGCGCCAGCAGCTTGCTATCCGGGGAGCTGTTTTTT. The full variable domain, in which reference TRBV5-1 and TRBJ2-2 provide the parts outside the CDR3, is KAGVTQTPRYLIKTRGQQVTLSCSPISGHRSVSWYQQTPGQGLQFLFEYFSETQRNKGNFPGRFSGRQFSNSRSEMNVSTLELGDSALYLCASSLLSGELFFGEGSRLTVL.

About this clone itself: The junction does not match germline at one end; this may be a read error. The gene calls are TRBV27 and TRBJ2-2; possible D gene TRBD2, 5 bases. This CDR3 comprises 15 residues. The V gene's germline CDR1 is MNHEY and CDR2 SMNVEV (reference sequence). The CDR3 sequence is CASSPQTYSTGELFF. The CDR3 nucleotides are TGTGCCAGCAGTCCACAAACTTATTCCACCGGGGAGTTGTTTTTT.